Listed below are T cell receptor beta chains from one sample, sequenced in a study of post-analysis software for immune sequencing data. MiXCR, run by TCRdb on the PCR reads, gives a single entry per CDR3 protein. The table shows hundreds of thousands of distinct CDR3 sequences, with 30% occurring only once. The sequenced sample consisted of blood. Receptor source: a girl between 5 and 17 years old with multiple sclerosis. Each CDR3 is given with its conserved first and last residue. Only some rows state a clone size, as once, few, many or a class for expanded clones.

>-|13|TRBJ1-2|TRBV12-5
CASGFGRNYGYTF
>few|15|TRBJ2-7|TRBV10-3
CAISEQELLTYEQYF
>few|13|TRBJ2-4|TRBV29-1
CSVAGLAKNIQYF
>-|16|TRBJ2-3|TRBV9
CASSVGPAGTTDTQYF
>-|16|TRBJ2-1|TRBV5-1
CASSLGNGGRGDEQFF
>once|14|TRBJ1-6|TRBV7-8
CASRSRDLNSPLHF
>many|13|TRBJ2-7|TRBV29-1
CSVVSSRSYEQYF
>-|15|TRBJ2-3|TRBV20-1
CSASLAGGPGDTQYF
>-|16|TRBJ2-5|TRBV20-1
CSARDLRRTKQETQYF
>few|15|TRBJ1-2|TRBV20-1
CSAQGGLPNFGGYTF
>-|15|TRBJ1-1|TRBV5-5
CASSLERGTNTEAFF
>many|10|TRBJ2-5|TRBV7-9
CASSWPPGYF
>-|13|TRBJ1-4|TRBV29-1
CSVNRGGSEKLFF
>few|15|TRBJ1-1|TRBV10-3
CAISESRTANTEAFF
>few|15|TRBJ2-1|TRBV20-1
CSASRRSSSYNEQFF
>few|15|TRBJ2-7|TRBV2
CASSETSGSGAEQYF
>-|18|TRBJ2-6|TRBV5-6
CASSSLGPEASGANVLTF
>few|11|TRBJ2-4|TRBV27
CASSGGNIQYF
>few|19|TRBJ2-6|TRBV5-1
CASSLPLGQRLDWANVLTF
>-|13|TRBJ2-1|TRBV18
CASSPGTSGHQFF
>-|12|TRBJ2-5|TRBV6-6
CASSPSWDKQYF
>-|14|-|TRBV20-1
CSTRTRVMRGEQYF
>-|17|TRBJ2-2|TRBV10-3
CAITQVPGPWNTGELFF
>-|15|TRBJ2-1|TRBV20-1
CSARDVAVVYNEQFF
>-|13|TRBJ1-6|TRBV7-7
CASSLDLVSPLHF
>-|14|TRBJ1-2|TRBV29-1
CSVEAQGAGYGYTF
>few|16|TRBJ2-1|TRBV20-1
CSASRSTGGVIDEQFF
>-|14|TRBJ2-1|TRBV6-2/TRBV6-3
CASSLPTVANEQFF
>many|11|TRBJ2-5|TRBV6-5
CASSDLGLRYF
>-|13|-|TRBV29-1
CSVEETGGGEQYF
>few|15|TRBJ2-5|TRBV29-1
CSVAVGLAGGNEQYF
>many|15|TRBJ2-4|TRBV4-1
CASSQGRTVLDIQYF
>few|16|TRBJ2-5|TRBV20-1
CSARVGWTGSTETQYF
>few|13|TRBJ1-2|TRBV27
CASSDGRHYGYTF
>-|13|TRBJ2-2|TRBV4-1
CASLGAYTGELFF
>-|16|TRBJ2-3|TRBV10-3
CAISAGNGPSTDTQYF
>few|16|TRBJ2-5|TRBV21-1
CASSKVHRGREETQYF